This T cell receptor beta chain was recovered during a study of blood T cell repertoires in COVID-19. Between the trimmed V and J ends, which lost 5 bases and 5 bases, there was a span of 15 bases. Germline CDR1 reads SQVTM; CDR2 reads ANQGSEA. There are 13 residues in the CDR3. It was during active infection that Seattle patients were enrolled and then longitudinally followed. The assay was immunoSEQ multiplex PCR, and TCRdb's table has in-frame clones only and misses some. The repertoire holds a few hundred thousand clones, with about 88% as singletons. The sample was peripheral blood. The rearrangement links TRBV29-1 to TRBJ1-1, with D possibly being TRBD1 (5 bases). This receptor was taken from a man aged 45-65 years with COVID-19, enrolled during active disease. The CDR3 DNA reads TGCAGCGTTCTAGCGCGGGGGGGGACTGAAGCTTTCTTT. Its translation: CSVLARGGTEAFF.